The next 17 T cell receptor beta chains were all read from a single sample in a study of shared clonotypes between healthy human individuals. Naive CD8 cells, CD45RO-negative and positively selected for CCR7, excluded terminally differentiated effector memory CD45RA+ cells. Using immunoSEQ multiplex PCR, the repertoire was profiled, and TCRdb retains in-frame clones only, with some absent. The repertoire has over 800,000 clones, around 93% of them found once; the top ten carry under 30%. The sequencing input was naive CD8+ T cells sorted from blood. The receptors shown here come from a young man in good health.

The chain couples TRBV7-8 to TRBJ2-7; 13 bases line up with TRBD2. V lost 0 bases to trimming and J lost 6 bases; unmatched junction nucleotides: 11. Germline lookup yields CDR1 SGHVS and CDR2 FQNEAQ. This CDR3 contains 18 residues. CDR3 nucleotides: TGTGCCAGCAGCTTAGCGGCCGGGACTAGCGGGATTAATCGCGAGCAGTACTTC. It specifies CASSLAAGTSGINREQYF.

The chain employs TRBV2 and TRBJ2-7; 7 positions match TRBD2. The CDR3 is 13 amino acids. V lost 7 bases to trimming and J lost 6 bases; unmatched junction nucleotides: 9. Germline loops: CDR1 SNHLY, CDR2 FYNNEI. The CDR3 nucleotides read TGTGCCAGCATCGAGCCCACTAGCGTCGAGCAGTACTTC. Residues: CASIEPTSVEQYF.

The rearrangement links TRBV10-2 to TRBJ2-5; no reliable D call. V was clipped by 2 bases and J by 3 bases, with 10 bases between them. The CDR3 covers 14 residues. Looked up from germline, CDR1 is WSHSY and CDR2 is SAAADI. CDR3 residues: CASSEIRPEETQYF. CDR3 bases: TGCGCCAGCAGTGAGATCCGGCCGGAAGAGACCCAGTACTTC.

This chain connects TRBV6-1 to TRBJ2-7, with unresolved D. The length of the CDR3 is 10 residues. CDR1 and CDR2 (germline): MNHNS, SASEGT. V was cut by 7 bases and J by 6 bases, with 7 bases left in between. CDR3 DNA: TGTGCCAGCATGTCTCTCGAGCAGTACTTC. Translation: CASMSLEQYF.

CDR3 nucleotides: TGCGCCAGCAGCCAGATTACGGTCCCCTACACTGAAGCTTTCTTT. Its translation is CASSQITVPYTEAFF. J is TRBJ1-1 and V is TRBV4-1; D ambiguous. Deletions cut 3 bases from V and 3 bases from J, with 14 bases between. Germline V gene sequence: CDR1 MGHRA, CDR2 YSYEKL. This CDR3 region has 15 residues.

V usage is TRBV15 and J usage is TRBJ2-2; 8 bases map to TRBD2. Germline CDR1 reads LNHNV; CDR2 reads YYDKDF (reference sequence). CDR3 length: 23 amino acids. Unmatched junction bases numbered 34, after V lost 9 bases and J lost 4 bases. In DNA, the CDR3 is TGTGCCACTGGATACCCACTTGGTGGGCAGGTCCCAGCGGGAGAGGTATTCACCGGGGAGCTGTTTTTT. Translating it yields CATGYPLGGQVPAGEVFTGELFF. Complete variable domain (other parts from reference TRBV15 and TRBJ2-2): DAMVIQNPRYQVTQFGKPVTLSCSQTLNHNVMYWYQQKSSQAPKLLFHYYDKDFNNEADTPDNFQSRRPNTSFCFLDIRSPGLGDTAMYLCATGYPLGGQVPAGEVFTGELFFGEGSRLTVL.

The J gene is TRBJ2-7, the V gene TRBV27; D is unclear. The CDR3 covers 14 residues. Trimming stripped 6 bases from V and 2 bases from J, with 14 bases between. Looked up from germline, CDR1 is MNHEY and CDR2 is SMNVEV (reference sequence). CDR3 sequence (DNA): TGTGCCAGCAGCTCTGGGGTTTACCCCTACGAGCAGTACTTC. It translates to CASSSGVYPYEQYF.

The chain couples TRBV7-9 to TRBJ2-5; 8 bases align to TRBD2. The trim removed 3 bases at V and 0 bases at J, leaving 9 bases unmatched. The CDR3 runs 17 residues. The V gene's germline CDR1 is SEHNR and CDR2 FQNEAQ (reference sequence). CDR3 residues: CASSFPIAGPYQETQYF. For the CDR3, the DNA is TGTGCCAGCAGCTTCCCCATAGCGGGACCGTACCAAGAGACCCAGTACTTC.

On this clone itself: Other nucleotide sequences in the sample specify the same CDR3. The chain combines TRBV18 with TRBJ2-1; TRBD2 matches 9 bases. With 3 bases clipped from V and 3 bases from J, the junction kept 3 bases outside the gene matches. This CDR3 is built from 15 residues. Germline CDR1 and CDR2: KGHSH and LQKENI. The CDR3 region has the DNA TGTGCCAGCTCACCCGCGGGAGGGAGCTACAATGAGCAGTTCTTC. Translation gives CASSPAGGSYNEQFF.

This rearrangement joins TRBV27 to TRBJ1-4; D is unresolved. Germline V gives CDR1 MNHEY, CDR2 SMNVEV (reference sequence). This CDR3 has 14 residues. Between the trimmed V and J ends, which lost 3 bases and 4 bases, there was a span of 9 bases. In nucleotides, the CDR3 is TGTGCCAGCAGTTTCGTCGGCAATAATGAAAAACTGTTTTTT. This codes for CASSFVGNNEKLFF. The full variable domain, with the rest looked up from reference TRBV27 and TRBJ1-4, is EAQVTQNPRYLITVTGKKLTVTCSQNMNHEYMSWYRQDPGLGLRQIYYSMNVEVTDKGDVPEGYKVSRKEKRNFPLILESPSPNQTSLYFCASSFVGNNEKLFFGSGTQLSVL.

V usage is TRBV7-9 and J usage is TRBJ2-5; a weak D match, TRBD1 (5 bases). CDR1 and CDR2 from the germline V gene are SEHNR and FQNEAQ (reference sequence). The V and J ends lost 3 bases and 3 bases respectively, with 14 bases between them. The CDR3 length is 15 residues. The CDR3 spells CASSFVATVKETQYF. CDR3 bases: TGTGCCAGCAGCTTTGTCGCGACAGTAAAAGAGACCCAGTACTTC.

The chain uses TRBV11-2 and TRBJ2-7; TRBD2 matches at 8 bases. Germline lookup yields CDR1 SGHAT and CDR2 FQNNGV. CDR3 size: 15 residues. V lost 5 bases, J lost 3 bases, and 9 bases stayed unmatched. CDR3 sequence: CASSPLAGRGYEQYF. Here the CDR3 DNA reads TGTGCCAGCAGCCCGTTAGCGGGAAGAGGCTACGAGCAGTACTTC.

V gene TRBV6-5 combines with J gene TRBJ2-2; 8 nucleotides agree with TRBD2. The V segment lost 0 bases and the J segment 5 bases; nucleotides outside the gene matches: 5. Germline-derived CDR1 and CDR2 are MNHEY and SVGAGI. The length of the CDR3 is 16 residues. The CDR3 nucleotides read TGTGCCAGCAGTTACTCAACCAGCGGGAGAACCGGGGAGCTGTTTTTT. Translating gives CASSYSTSGRTGELFF.

The chain has TRBV27 and TRBJ2-1; D ambiguous. Germline-derived CDR1 and CDR2 are MNHEY and SMNVEV (reference sequence). The CDR3 extends over 14 amino acids. Trimming took off 3 bases at V and 1 base at J, with 7 bases between the two ends. The CDR3 DNA sequence: TGTGCCAGCAGTTTCAAGCCGTCCTACAATGAGCAGTTCTTC. Its translation: CASSFKPSYNEQFF.

This chain connects TRBV11-2 to TRBJ2-7; D perhaps matches TRBD2 (6 bases). The germline CDR1 and CDR2 sequences are SGHAT and FQNNGV. V lost 5 bases and J 1 base, leaving 6 bases between the germline ends. There are 12 residues in the CDR3. The CDR3 sequence is CASSGLSYEQYF. As DNA, the CDR3 is TGTGCCAGCAGCGGACTATCCTACGAGCAGTACTTC.

The chain has TRBV29-1 and TRBJ2-3; D not resolved. From germline, CDR1 is SQVTM and CDR2 ANQGSEA. V lost 0 bases and J lost 4, with 14 bases in between. CDR3 size: 15 residues. The CDR3 spells CSVEDHGHPADTQYF. The CDR3 nucleotides read TGCAGCGTTGAAGATCATGGCCACCCGGCAGATACGCAGTATTTT.

The V and J genes are TRBV7-9 and TRBJ2-7; TRBD2 agrees at 10 bases. J was trimmed by 7 bases and V by 3 bases; bases with no gene match: 12. The CDR3 covers 16 residues. Germline V gene lookup returns CDR1 SEHNR and CDR2 FQNEAQ (reference sequence). The CDR3 protein is CASSFPLAGDPHEQYF. Written as DNA, the CDR3 is TGTGCCAGCAGCTTTCCGCTAGCGGGAGATCCCCATGAGCAGTACTTC.